The 27 T cell receptor beta chains reported below all come from one sample, sequenced in a study of T cell changes during pregnancy in multiple sclerosis. Sequenced by immunoSEQ multiplex PCR; TCRdb stores in-frame clones only, minus some. In the table there are some 85,000 clones, about 96% of which are singletons. The sample consisted of peripheral blood, taken in the second trimester of pregnancy. Source of these receptors: a female donor with multiple sclerosis, enrolled in a pregnancy study.

The chain has TRBV30 and TRBJ2-7; D might be TRBD1 (6 bases). The ends were cut back, 2 bases at V and 5 bases at J, with 16 bases in the middle. Germline lookup yields CDR1 GTSNPN and CDR2 SVGIG (reference sequence). CDR3 length: 14 residues. CDR3 in DNA: TGTGCCTGGAGTCAAGGGCAGGGGTTCGACGAGCAGTACTTC. The encoded protein is CAWSQGQGFDEQYF.

The V gene is TRBV6-5, the J gene TRBJ2-7, with a possible D match to TRBD1 (6 bases). The germline V and J ends were trimmed by 5 bases and 0 bases, with 8 bases remaining between them. The CDR3 loop spans 13 amino acids. Looked up from germline, CDR1 is MNHEY and CDR2 is SVGAGI. The CDR3 DNA follows: TGTGCCAGCAGTCGGACAGACTCCTACGAGCAGTACTTC. This sequence encodes CASSRTDSYEQYF.

The count of this clone is one. The rearrangement uses TRBV5-5 and TRBJ2-7, with a tentative D call TRBD1 (6 bases). The CDR3 sequence is 16 residues long. From germline, CDR1 is SGHKS and CDR2 YYEKEE (reference sequence). Trimming pared 0 bases from V and 1 base from J, leaving 14 bases between. The DNA for the CDR3 is TGTGCCAGCAGCTTGGCTGGGGGCCCCGCGTCCTACGAGCAGTACTTC. Its protein is CASSLAGGPASYEQYF.

The sample holds one count of this clone. The chain combines TRBV28 with TRBJ2-7; 9 bases are a match to TRBD1. The J segment lost 3 bases and the V segment lost 2 bases, leaving 8 bases of the junction unmatched. The length of the CDR3 is 16 residues. CDR1 is MDHEN and CDR2 is SYDVKM in the germline V gene. The CDR3 loop reads CASSLRTGAQVYEQYF. Written as DNA, the CDR3 is TGTGCCAGCAGTTTAAGGACAGGGGCCCAAGTCTACGAGCAGTACTTC.

This chain connects TRBV6-5 to TRBJ1-4, with D tentatively TRBD1 (5 bases). The germline V gene has CDR1 MNHEY and CDR2 SVGAGI. V was shortened by 2 bases and J by 3 bases, with 10 bases between the two germline ends. The CDR3 totals 15 residues. This CDR3 is CASSYGGAANEKLFF. Here the CDR3 DNA reads TGTGCCAGCAGTTACGGAGGGGCGGCTAATGAAAAACTGTTTTTT.

The chain employs TRBV11-2 and TRBJ2-7; D possibly corresponds to TRBD2 (5 bases). Trimming pared 5 bases from V and 3 bases from J, leaving 8 bases between. The CDR3 spans 12 residues. Germline V gene lookup returns CDR1 SGHAT and CDR2 FQNNGV. The CDR3 region has the DNA TGTGCCAGCAGCGACCGGGGCTACGAGCAGTACTTC. This translates into CASSDRGYEQYF.

This clone has a handful of counts. The V and J genes are TRBV19 and TRBJ1-1; unclear D gene. The CDR3 is made up of 12 amino acids. The V end was cut by 5 bases, the J end by 2 bases, with 6 bases between. Germline V gene data show CDR1 as LNHDA and CDR2 as SQIVND (reference sequence). The CDR3 loop reads CASSRGNTEAFF. The CDR3 nucleotides read TGTGCCAGTAGTCGGGGAAACACTGAAGCTTTCTTT.

This clone appeared a single time. The chain joins TRBV18 to TRBJ2-7, with D possibly being TRBD2 (5 bases). The CDR3 has 14 residues. Trimming removed 4 bases at V and 3 bases at J, with 13 bases between. From germline, CDR1 is KGHSH and CDR2 LQKENI. CDR3 loop: CASSQRGSVYEQYF. The CDR3 bases are TGTGCCAGCTCACAACGAGGGAGCGTCTACGAGCAGTACTTC.

The chain combines TRBV27 with TRBJ1-1; weak D call: TRBD1 (5 bases). V shed 3 bases and J shed 3 bases, with 8 bases lying between them. The length of the CDR3 is 13 residues. The germline V gene encodes CDR1 MNHEY and CDR2 SMNVEV (reference sequence). CDR3 protein: CASSFKGYTEAFF. CDR3 in DNA: TGTGCCAGCAGTTTTAAGGGGTACACTGAAGCTTTCTTT.

The V gene is TRBV28, the J gene TRBJ2-1; 12 nucleotides align to TRBD2. This CDR3 is built from 16 residues. V gave up 6 bases and J gave up 10 bases; unmatched junction bases: 13. Germline-derived CDR1 and CDR2 are MDHEN and SYDVKM. DNA for the CDR3: TGTGCCAGCAGCTCCCCCGGGACTAGCGGGTACCCGGAGCAGTTCTTC. This codes for CASSSPGTSGYPEQFF. The full variable domain, rest sourced from reference TRBV28 and TRBJ2-1, is DVKVTQSSRYLVKRTGEKVFLECVQDMDHENMFWYRQDPGLGLRLIYFSYDVKMKEKGDIPEGYSVSREKKERFSLILESASTNQTSMYLCASSSPGTSGYPEQFFGPGTRLTVL.

This chain links TRBV18 with TRBJ2-7, with 13 bases fitting TRBD2. The CDR3 runs to 15 residues. The V segment lost 5 bases and the J segment 1 base; nucleotides outside the gene matches: 2. Germline V gives CDR1 KGHSH, CDR2 LQKENI. CDR3 DNA sequence: TGTGCCAGCTCATCGACTAGCGGGAGGTCCTACGAGCAGTACTTC. This translates into CASSSTSGRSYEQYF.

The chain uses TRBV7-9 and TRBJ1-1; 10 nucleotides agree with TRBD1. The CDR3 has 16 amino acids. Germline V gene lookup returns CDR1 SEHNR and CDR2 FQNEAQ (reference sequence). V was clipped by 3 bases and J by 1 base; unmatched bases: 5. CDR3 in DNA: TGTGCCAGCAGCTTCGTGACAGGGGGCCCGAACACTGAAGCTTTCTTT. Translated, it gives CASSFVTGGPNTEAFF.

The rearrangement links TRBV4-1 to TRBJ1-1; maybe TRBD1 (6 bases). CDR1 MGHRA and CDR2 YSYEKL come from the germline V gene. There are 16 residues in the CDR3. Trimming took off 4 bases at V and 5 bases at J, with 20 bases between the two ends. CDR3 sequence: CASSLVPAGALTEAFF. Written as DNA, the CDR3 is TGCGCCAGCAGCCTCGTACCCGCGGGGGCGCTTACTGAAGCTTTCTTT.

The chain links TRBV29-1 to TRBJ2-2; 7 bases map to TRBD1. CDR1 is SQVTM, CDR2 ANQGSEA, per germline. The junction had 4 bases not matched to a gene; V was cut back by 4 bases and J by 5 bases. CDR3 length: 13 amino acids. CDR3 in amino acids: CSVVTGETGELFF. The CDR3 DNA follows: TGCAGCGTTGTAACAGGGGAAACCGGGGAGCTGTTTTTT.

The chain couples TRBV19 to TRBJ2-7; TRBD2 aligns across 11 bases. V was clipped by 3 bases and J by 4 bases; unmatched bases: 2. The CDR3 runs to 14 residues. Germline V CDR1 and CDR2: LNHDA, SQIVND (reference sequence). The CDR3 sequence: CASSISGREYEQYF. The CDR3 bases are TGTGCCAGTAGTATTAGCGGGAGGGAGTACGAGCAGTACTTC.

The V and J genes are TRBV6-1 and TRBJ2-7, with a tentative D call TRBD1 (5 bases). The CDR3 sequence is 14 residues long. The V end was cut by 2 bases, the J end by 2 bases, with 10 bases between. Germline V gene lookup returns CDR1 MNHNS and CDR2 SASEGT. CDR3 sequence (DNA): TGTGCCAGCAGTGAACAGGCAGGGCCCTACGAGCAGTACTTC. This translates into CASSEQAGPYEQYF.

The chain combines TRBV27 with TRBJ2-7; 8 positions match TRBD1. The germline V gene has CDR1 MNHEY and CDR2 SMNVEV (reference sequence). CDR3 size: 12 residues. The V and J ends lost 11 bases and 2 bases, in that order; junction bases with no gene match: 5. The CDR3 loop is CASRQGTYEQYF. CDR3 bases: TGTGCCTCCCGACAGGGGACCTACGAGCAGTACTTC.

CDR3 region: CASSLGQGPREQYF. CDR3 nucleotides: TGTGCCAGCAGTTTGGGTCAGGGGCCCCGGGAGCAGTACTTC. J is TRBJ2-7 and V is TRBV6-5; perhaps TRBD1 as D (6 bases). The V gene lost 4 bases and the J gene lost 7 bases, with 17 bases spanning the gap. Germline lookup yields CDR1 MNHEY and CDR2 SVGAGI. The CDR3 is made up of 14 amino acids.

This clone was recorded once. The J gene is TRBJ2-5, the V gene TRBV29-1; no clear D gene. Germline V gene data show CDR1 as SQVTM and CDR2 as ANQGSEA. Between the trimmed V and J ends, which lost 4 bases and 5 bases, there was a span of 11 bases. The CDR3 has 12 amino acids. The CDR3 protein is CSVGIAEETQYF. CDR3 coding DNA: TGCAGCGTTGGTATAGCTGAGGAGACCCAGTACTTC.

The chain carries TRBV7-9 and TRBJ1-1; D uncertain. The CDR3 sequence is 14 residues long. V was trimmed by 7 bases and J by 5 bases, leaving 17 bases between them. Per the germline V gene, CDR1 is SEHNR and CDR2 is FQNEAQ (reference sequence). CDR3 DNA sequence: TGTGCCAGCAAAACCTCCGGGGTTTTAACTGAAGCTTTCTTT. Amino acid sequence: CASKTSGVLTEAFF. The complete variable domain, with remaining parts taken from reference TRBV7-9 and TRBJ1-1, reads DTGVSQNPRHKITKRGQNVTFRCDPISEHNRLYWYRQTLGQGPEFLTYFQNEAQLEKSRLLSDRFSAERPKGSFSTLEIQRTEQGDSAMYLCASKTSGVLTEAFFGQGTRLTVV.

The V and J genes are TRBV7-9 and TRBJ1-1; no definite D call. Germline CDR1 reads SEHNR; CDR2 reads FQNEAQ (reference sequence). This CDR3 region has 14 residues. V lost 0 bases and J 2 bases, leaving 7 bases between the germline ends. CDR3 sequence (DNA): TGTGCCAGCAGCTTAGCCGGTTATAACACTGAAGCTTTCTTT. Translation gives CASSLAGYNTEAFF. Full variable domain (remainder filled in from reference TRBV7-9 and TRBJ1-1): DTGVSQNPRHKITKRGQNVTFRCDPISEHNRLYWYRQTLGQGPEFLTYFQNEAQLEKSRLLSDRFSAERPKGSFSTLEIQRTEQGDSAMYLCASSLAGYNTEAFFGQGTRLTVV.

The CDR3 DNA is TGTGCCAGCAGCGGGTTGAGGGCGGTTGTGTCTGAAGCTTTCTTT. Protein: CASSGLRAVVSEAFF. The rearrangement joins TRBV28 to TRBJ1-1; D uncertain. The CDR3 is made up of 15 amino acids. Germline V lookup: CDR1 MDHEN, CDR2 SYDVKM. V was cut by 6 bases and J by 6 bases, with 20 bases left in between.

The rearrangement links TRBV10-3 to TRBJ2-3, with TRBD2 identical over 9 bases. V lost 3 bases, J lost 4 bases, and 8 bases stayed unmatched. The CDR3 consists of 16 residues. Germline lookup yields CDR1 ENHRY and CDR2 SYGVKD. DNA for the CDR3: TGTGCCATCAGTGATTTAGCGGGAGACGGGCCAGATACGCAGTATTTT. This sequence encodes CAISDLAGDGPDTQYF.

V usage is TRBV29-1 and J usage is TRBJ1-5; D is possibly TRBD1 (6 bases). CDR3 size: 13 residues. Germline CDR1 SQVTM, CDR2 ANQGSEA. V lost 4 bases to trimming and J lost 5 bases, with 12 bases between them. In nucleotides, the CDR3 is TGCAGCGTTGGAAAGACAGGTGATCAGCCCCAGCATTTT. This gives the protein CSVGKTGDQPQHF.

Only one count was recorded for this clone. The genes are TRBV7-9 and TRBJ2-5; 7 nucleotides line up with TRBD1. The CDR3 sequence is 16 residues long. Germline assignment: CDR1 SEHNR and CDR2 FQNEAQ (reference sequence). J lost 2 bases, V lost 5 bases, and 11 bases had no gene match. The CDR3 nucleotides are TGTGCCAGCAGCCCTACAGGGGCCAGCCTACAAGAGACCCAGTACTTC. Translated: CASSPTGASLQETQYF.

The DNA for the CDR3 is TGTGCCAGCAGCCCCGTACAGGGGAATTCCTACGAGCAGTACTTC. This sequence encodes CASSPVQGNSYEQYF. V is TRBV5-4 and J is TRBJ2-7; 7 nucleotides agree with TRBD1. The CDR3 consists of 15 residues. Trimming took 4 bases from V and 1 from J; bases not matched to a gene: 8. Germline V gene data show CDR1 as SGHNT and CDR2 as YYREEE (reference sequence).

This clone was counted a single time. The chain uses TRBV19 and TRBJ1-1; D is possibly TRBD1 (6 bases). V lost 6 bases, J lost 4 bases, and 15 bases lay in between. The CDR3 extends over 14 amino acids. CDR1 is LNHDA and CDR2 is SQIVND in the germline V gene (reference sequence). CDR3 residues: CASSVDRPSTEAFF. DNA of the CDR3: TGTGCCAGTAGCGTAGACAGGCCATCCACTGAAGCTTTCTTT.